This TCR beta chain was identified in a study of regulatory T cells in long-lasting Graves disease. On the study more broadly: The term persistent Graves' disease signified upward of 5 years on antithyroid drugs with positive TSH receptor antibodies.

Time point given: persistent/refractory GD, antithyroid drugs over 5 years with positive TRAb. Isolated PBMC RNA provided the starting material for the TCR library. The diagnosis of Graves' disease used American Thyroid Association guidelines. In Xi'an, China, an endocrinology department was the source of patients. The peripheral blood volume drawn was approximately 9 milliliters, and it was collected into EDTA tubes. To make TCR beta libraries, researchers used iRepertoire HTBI primers and Arm-PCR of CDR3 regions. MiXCR, run by TCRdb on the multiplex PCR reads, gives a single entry per CDR3 protein. Of 430,000 or so distinct CDR3 sequences listed, under 25% are singletons. The CDR3 is made up of 15 amino acids. The germline CDR1 and CDR2 sequences are SGHRS and YFSETQ. The V gene end was trimmed by 2 bases and the J gene end by 8 bases; junction bases not matched to a gene: 9.

This TCR was recovered from a female donor with Graves disease. The chain has TRBV5-1 and TRBJ1-4, with 7 bases lining up with TRBD1. Sequencing was performed on peripheral blood mononuclear cells (PBMCs), taken when the disease was refractory, from a patient treated with antithyroid drugs. In DNA, the CDR3 is TGCGCCAGCAGCTTTACAGGGGCCCGACCCGAAAAACTGTTTTTT. This sequence encodes CASSFTGARPEKLFF.